The 13 T cell receptor beta chains given below trace back to one sample, sequenced in a study of blood T cells in healthy people across ages. A second PCR of roughly 6 to 12 cycles used a sample-barcoded 5' primer and a J-beta primer mix. TCRdb re-analysed the 5' RACE reads in MiXCR, keeping a single row per CDR3 protein. The sample comprises about 730,000 distinct CDR3 sequences, 40% to 45% of which are singletons, and 20% to 25% rests with the top ten. The specimen sequenced was blood. These receptors came from a woman aged 55-70 years in good health.

V is TRBV7-9 and J is TRBJ2-3; D gene unclear. Per the germline V gene, CDR1 is SEHNR and CDR2 is FQNEAQ (reference sequence). The germline V and J ends were trimmed by 1 base and 6 bases, with 8 bases remaining between them. The CDR3 is made up of 13 amino acids. CDR3 in amino acids: CASSLEVGDTQYF. For the CDR3, the DNA is TGTGCCAGCAGCTTAGAAGTTGGGGATACGCAGTATTTT.

The rearrangement uses TRBV20-1 and TRBJ1-6, with D tentatively TRBD1 (6 bases). The germline V gene encodes CDR1 DFQATT and CDR2 SNEGSKA (reference sequence). V was trimmed by 1 base and J by 6 bases, leaving 16 bases between them. CDR3 size: 16 residues. CDR3 bases: TGCAGTGCTAGAGGACAGACTGGACAGATTAATTCACCCCTCCACTTT. It is translated as CSARGQTGQINSPLHF.

The chain is built from TRBV7-8 and TRBJ2-5; tentative D call: TRBD1 (6 bases). CDR3 length: 14 residues. Germline V gene data show CDR1 as SGHVS and CDR2 as FQNEAQ. Between the trimmed V and J ends, which lost 5 bases and 4 bases, there was a span of 14 bases. CDR3 nucleotide sequence: TGTGCCAGCAGCATCGACAGGACCCGAGAGACCCAGTACTTC. It encodes CASSIDRTRETQYF.

V usage is TRBV12-3 or TRBV12-4 and J usage is TRBJ2-3; D assignment may be TRBD1 or TRBD2 (5 bases each). There are 13 residues in the CDR3. V was cut by 6 bases and J by 9 bases, with 16 bases left in between. DNA for the CDR3: TGTGCCAGCAGACAACTAGGGACCGAGACGCAGTATTTT. Its protein is CASRQLGTETQYF.

This clonotype was picked up a small number of times. The chain couples TRBV10-3 to TRBJ1-4, with 7 bases lining up with TRBD1. Germline CDR1 and CDR2: ENHRY and SYGVKD. This CDR3 has 11 amino acids. The V gene end was trimmed by 3 bases and the J gene end by 16 bases; junction bases not matched to a gene: 5. This CDR3 is CAISEGTEEFF. DNA for the CDR3: TGTGCCATCAGTGAAGGGACAGAAGAGTTTTTT.

This sequence joins TRBV4-1 and TRBJ2-7, with a possible D match to TRBD2 (6 bases). V gave up 3 bases and J gave up 6 bases, with 12 bases separating them. The CDR3 runs to 13 residues. CDR1 MGHRA and CDR2 YSYEKL come from the germline V gene. The CDR3 protein is CASSQGRSREQYF. Here the CDR3 DNA reads TGCGCCAGCAGCCAGGGGAGGAGCCGCGAGCAGTACTTC.

The CDR3 region has the DNA TGCAGTGCTACGACTGGGAGAAACACCGGGGAGCTGTTTTTT. This gives the protein CSATTGRNTGELFF. The chain recombines TRBV20-1 with TRBJ2-2; D is possibly TRBD2 (5 bases). Trimming cost V 4 bases and J 2 bases, with 11 bases left between them. The V gene's germline CDR1 is DFQATT and CDR2 SNEGSKA (reference sequence). This CDR3 is built from 14 residues.

This sequence joins TRBV27 and TRBJ2-4; D uncertain. The V gene lost 4 bases and the J gene lost 7 bases, with 11 bases spanning the gap. The CDR3 is made up of 13 amino acids. Germline CDR1 reads MNHEY; CDR2 reads SMNVEV (reference sequence). The DNA of the CDR3 is TGTGCCAGCAGTTCAGGTGGCAGTAACATTCAGTACTTC. Its protein product is CASSSGGSNIQYF.

This clonotype was seen a single time. This clone may be a read error of a much larger clone one base away. V and J are TRBV29-1 and TRBJ2-1; D tentatively reads TRBD1 or TRBD2 (6 bases each). The CDR3 covers 14 residues. Germline V gene sequence: CDR1 SQVTM, CDR2 ANQGSEA. V was trimmed by 2 bases and J by 10 bases, leaving 18 bases between them. As DNA, the CDR3 is TGCAGCGTTGAAAGGAGGGGACAACTTTACGAGCAGTTCTTC. It codes for CSVERRGQLYEQFF.

The rearrangement uses TRBV7-9 and TRBJ2-6; TRBD1 matches at 7 bases. The trim removed 5 bases at V and 0 bases at J, leaving 13 bases unmatched. The germline gives CDR1 SEHNR, CDR2 FQNEAQ (reference sequence). This CDR3 has 19 residues. The CDR3 reads CASSIPRDRKASGANVLTF. The CDR3 DNA follows: TGTGCCAGCAGCATTCCCCGGGACAGAAAAGCCTCTGGGGCCAACGTCCTGACTTTC.

This clonotype was found a few times. The rearrangement joins TRBV14 to TRBJ1-2, with D hard to call. This CDR3 is built from 14 residues. Germline assignment: CDR1 SGHDN and CDR2 FVKESK. The V gene lost 3 bases and the J gene lost 7 bases, with 15 bases spanning the gap. CDR3 nucleotides: TGTGCCAGCAGCCACAGCGGTCCTCTGGGTGGCTACACCTTC. It codes for CASSHSGPLGGYTF.

In this sample, this clonotype turned up a few times. The chain carries TRBV7-9 and TRBJ2-7; 10 positions match TRBD2. The length of the CDR3 is 15 residues. The V and J ends lost 5 bases and 7 bases, in that order; junction bases with no gene match: 11. Looked up from germline, CDR1 is SEHNR and CDR2 is FQNEAQ (reference sequence). The CDR3 nucleotides are TGTGCCAGCAGCCTCCTTAGCGGGGGGTTTGATGAGCAGTACTTC. It specifies CASSLLSGGFDEQYF.

This clonotype was seen a few times. This chain joins TRBV27 and TRBJ1-5, with D uncertain. V lost 0 bases and J lost 0, with 9 bases in between. The germline CDR1 and CDR2 sequences are MNHEY and SMNVEV (reference sequence). This CDR3 contains 16 residues. DNA for the CDR3: TGTGCCAGCAGTTTATCAGGAGCTAATAGCAATCAGCCCCAGCATTTT. Translated: CASSLSGANSNQPQHF.